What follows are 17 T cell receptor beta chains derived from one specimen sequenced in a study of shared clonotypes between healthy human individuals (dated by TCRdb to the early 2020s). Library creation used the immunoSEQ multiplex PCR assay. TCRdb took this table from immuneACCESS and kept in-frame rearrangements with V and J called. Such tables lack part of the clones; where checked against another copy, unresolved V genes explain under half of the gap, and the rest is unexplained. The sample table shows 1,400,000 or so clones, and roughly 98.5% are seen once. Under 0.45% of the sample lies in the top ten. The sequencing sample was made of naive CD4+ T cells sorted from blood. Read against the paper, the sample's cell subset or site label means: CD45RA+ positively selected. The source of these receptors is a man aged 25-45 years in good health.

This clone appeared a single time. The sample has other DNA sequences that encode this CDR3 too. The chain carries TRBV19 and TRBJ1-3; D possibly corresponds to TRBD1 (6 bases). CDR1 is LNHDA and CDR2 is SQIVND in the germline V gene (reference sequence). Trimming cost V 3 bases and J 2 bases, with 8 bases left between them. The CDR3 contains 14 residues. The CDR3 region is CASSIRGTGNTIYF. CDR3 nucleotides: TGTGCCAGTAGTATCAGGGGCACTGGAAACACCATATATTTT. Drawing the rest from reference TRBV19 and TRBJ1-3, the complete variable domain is DGGITQSPKYLFRKEGQNVTLSCEQNLNHDAMYWYRQDPGQGLRLIYYSQIVNDFQKGDIAEGYSVSREKKESFPLTVTSAQKNPTAFYLCASSIRGTGNTIYFGEGSWLTVV.

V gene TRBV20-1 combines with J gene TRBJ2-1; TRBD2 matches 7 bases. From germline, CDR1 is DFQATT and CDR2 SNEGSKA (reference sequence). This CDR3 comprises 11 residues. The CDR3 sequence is CTGGSRDEQFF. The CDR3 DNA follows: TGCACCGGCGGGAGTAGGGATGAGCAGTTCTTC.

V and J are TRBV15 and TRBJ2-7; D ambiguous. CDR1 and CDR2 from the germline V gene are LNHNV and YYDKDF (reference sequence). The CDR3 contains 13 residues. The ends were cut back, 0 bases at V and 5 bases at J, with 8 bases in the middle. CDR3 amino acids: CATSRDPPDEQYF. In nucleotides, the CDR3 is TGTGCCACCAGCAGAGACCCCCCAGACGAGCAGTACTTC.

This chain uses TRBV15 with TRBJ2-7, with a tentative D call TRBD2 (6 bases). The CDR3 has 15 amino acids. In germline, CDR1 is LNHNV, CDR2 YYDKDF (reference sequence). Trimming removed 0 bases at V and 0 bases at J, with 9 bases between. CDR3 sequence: CATSRELANSYEQYF. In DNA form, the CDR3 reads TGTGCCACCAGCAGAGAGCTAGCGAACTCCTACGAGCAGTACTTC.

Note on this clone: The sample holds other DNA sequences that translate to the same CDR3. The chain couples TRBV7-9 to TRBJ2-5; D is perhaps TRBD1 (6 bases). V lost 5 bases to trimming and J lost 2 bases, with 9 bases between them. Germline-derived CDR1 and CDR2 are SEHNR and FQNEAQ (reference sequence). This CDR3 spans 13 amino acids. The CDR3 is CASSRQGQETQYF. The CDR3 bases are TGTGCCAGCAGCCGGCAGGGGCAAGAGACCCAGTACTTC.

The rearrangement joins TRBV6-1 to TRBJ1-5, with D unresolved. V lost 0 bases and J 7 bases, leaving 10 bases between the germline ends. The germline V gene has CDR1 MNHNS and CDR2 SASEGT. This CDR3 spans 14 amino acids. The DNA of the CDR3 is TGTGCCAGCAGTGAAGCGAGCCAGTGGCAGCCCCAGCATTTT. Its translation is CASSEASQWQPQHF.

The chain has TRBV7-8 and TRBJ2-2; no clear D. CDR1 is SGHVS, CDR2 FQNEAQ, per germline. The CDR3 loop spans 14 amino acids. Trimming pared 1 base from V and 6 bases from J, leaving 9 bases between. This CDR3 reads CASSLGPAAGELFF. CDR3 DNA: TGTGCCAGCAGCTTAGGCCCGGCTGCCGGGGAGCTGTTTTTT. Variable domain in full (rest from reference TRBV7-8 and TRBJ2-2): GAGVSQSPRYKVAKRGQDVALRCDPISGHVSLFWYQQALGQGPEFLTYFQNEAQLDKSGLPSDRFFAERPEGSVSTLKIQRTQQEDSAVYLCASSLGPAAGELFFGEGSRLTVL.

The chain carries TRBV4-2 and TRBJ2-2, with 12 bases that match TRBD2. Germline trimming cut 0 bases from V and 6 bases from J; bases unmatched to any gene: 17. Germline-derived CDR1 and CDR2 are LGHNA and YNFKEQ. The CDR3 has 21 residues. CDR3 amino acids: CASSQDFTLAGGPSIAGELFF. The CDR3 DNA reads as TGTGCCAGCAGCCAAGATTTCACTCTAGCGGGAGGGCCAAGTATCGCCGGGGAGCTGTTTTTT.

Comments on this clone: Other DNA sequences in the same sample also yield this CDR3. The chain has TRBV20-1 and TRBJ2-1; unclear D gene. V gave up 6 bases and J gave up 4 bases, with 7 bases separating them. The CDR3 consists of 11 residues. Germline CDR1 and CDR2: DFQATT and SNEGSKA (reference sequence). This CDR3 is CSAKEYNEQFF. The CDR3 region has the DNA TGCAGTGCCAAAGAGTACAATGAGCAGTTCTTC.

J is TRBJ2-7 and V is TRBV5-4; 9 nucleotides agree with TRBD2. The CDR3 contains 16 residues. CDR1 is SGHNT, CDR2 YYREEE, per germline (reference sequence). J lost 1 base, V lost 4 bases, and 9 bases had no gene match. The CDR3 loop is CASSQDLAGTSYEQYF. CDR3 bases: TGTGCCAGCAGCCAAGATCTAGCGGGAACGTCCTACGAGCAGTACTTC.

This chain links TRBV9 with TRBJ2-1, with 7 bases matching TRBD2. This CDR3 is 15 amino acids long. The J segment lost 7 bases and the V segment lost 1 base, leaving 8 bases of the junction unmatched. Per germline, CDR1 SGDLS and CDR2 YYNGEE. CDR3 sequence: CASSVLRELGNEQFF. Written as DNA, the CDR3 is TGTGCCAGCAGCGTATTGCGGGAGCTCGGGAATGAGCAGTTCTTC.

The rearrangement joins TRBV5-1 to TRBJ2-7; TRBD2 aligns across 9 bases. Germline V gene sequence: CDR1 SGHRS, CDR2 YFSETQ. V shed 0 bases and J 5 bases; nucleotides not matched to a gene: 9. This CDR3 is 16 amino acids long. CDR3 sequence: CASSLVSGSITHEQYF. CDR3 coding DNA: TGCGCCAGCAGCTTGGTTAGCGGGAGTATTACCCACGAGCAGTACTTC.

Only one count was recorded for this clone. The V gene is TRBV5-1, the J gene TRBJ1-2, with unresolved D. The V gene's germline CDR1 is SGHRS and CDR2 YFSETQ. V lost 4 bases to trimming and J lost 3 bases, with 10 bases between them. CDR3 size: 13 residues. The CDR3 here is CASSLTSYYGYTF. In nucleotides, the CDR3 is TGCGCCAGCAGCCTGACATCTTACTATGGCTACACCTTC.

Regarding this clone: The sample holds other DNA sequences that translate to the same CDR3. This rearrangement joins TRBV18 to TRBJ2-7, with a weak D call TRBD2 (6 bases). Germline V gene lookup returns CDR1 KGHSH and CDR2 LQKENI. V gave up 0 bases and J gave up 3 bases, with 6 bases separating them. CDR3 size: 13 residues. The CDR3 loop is CASSPPGGYEQYF. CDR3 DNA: TGTGCCAGCTCACCACCGGGAGGCTACGAGCAGTACTTC.

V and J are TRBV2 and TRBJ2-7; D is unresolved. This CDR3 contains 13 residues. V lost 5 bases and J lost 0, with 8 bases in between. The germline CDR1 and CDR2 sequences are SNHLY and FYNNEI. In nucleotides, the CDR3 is TGTGCCAGCAGTCTCGCCCGCTCCTACGAGCAGTACTTC. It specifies CASSLARSYEQYF.

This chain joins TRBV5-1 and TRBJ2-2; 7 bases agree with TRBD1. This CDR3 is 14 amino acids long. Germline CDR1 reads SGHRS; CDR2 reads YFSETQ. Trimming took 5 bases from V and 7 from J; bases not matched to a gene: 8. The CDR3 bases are TGCGCCAGCAGTGGCGTACAGGGGTACGGGGAGCTGTTTTTT. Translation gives CASSGVQGYGELFF.

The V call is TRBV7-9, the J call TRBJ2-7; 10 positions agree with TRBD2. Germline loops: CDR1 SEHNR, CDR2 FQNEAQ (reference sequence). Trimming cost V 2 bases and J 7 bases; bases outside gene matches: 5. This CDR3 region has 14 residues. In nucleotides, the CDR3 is TGTGCCAGCAGCTTACTAGCGGGAGAATTTGAGCAGTACTTC. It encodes CASSLLAGEFEQYF.